This entry concerns a single T cell receptor beta chain. Some clones are missing from TCRdb's copy, which holds only in-frame ones; the method was immunoSEQ multiplex PCR. There are around 240,000 clones in the sample; 70% to 90% occur only once, and around 2% lies in the top ten. This entry comes from a study of blood T cell repertoires in COVID-19. Study-wide context: Nucleic acid was either cDNA or gDNA, and it came from T cells, B-cell-depleted T cells, or PBMCs.

For recovered donors of Cohort 3, there were two negative PCRs, clearance, or symptom resolution. Germline V gene data show CDR1 as MNHEY and CDR2 as SMNVEV (reference sequence). The V end was cut by 2 bases, the J end by 7 bases, with 12 bases between. This CDR3 region has 14 residues. The J gene is TRBJ1-5, the V gene TRBV27, with D unresolved. This sequence originates from a woman aged 45-59 years who had recovered from COVID-19. The specimen was PBMCs or T cells enriched from blood (not recorded which). This CDR3 reads CASSLTGVGQPQHF. The CDR3 DNA reads TGTGCCAGCAGTTTAACCGGGGTAGGGCAGCCCCAGCATTTT.